This TCR beta chain was sequenced during a study of CD8+ T cells in alopecia areata. Extracted from the samples, RNA was reverse transcribed into cDNA to serve as the sequencing template. The repertoire was sequenced with immunoSEQ multiplex PCR; TCRdb's copy has only in-frame clones and lacks some. The profile shows about 200,000 clones, more than 55% of them singletons. The CDR3 is 15 residues long. The V gene's germline CDR1 is SGHRS and CDR2 YFSETQ. Trimming pared 0 bases from V and 1 base from J, leaving 10 bases between. Treatment noted: oral pan-JAK inhibitor, 5-10 mg twice daily. About this clone itself: Antigen: not known. Other DNA variants within this sample encode the same CDR3.

Findings and caveats of the study: Across lesional scalp, and particularly alopecia totalis/universalis, clonality surpassed that of normal scalp. Shared TCR sequences were less clear between patients than in mice, possibly partly from HLA diversity. The treated group had a single nonresponder, limiting CD8+ expansion-response conclusions.

The chain joins TRBV5-1 to TRBJ1-1; tentatively, D is TRBD1 (5 bases). The specimen was CD4+ T cells sorted from blood, collected around week 49, from a patient treated with tofacitinib. The sequence was collected from a human donor with alopecia areata. This CDR3 is CASSLGGTENTEAFF. The CDR3 DNA sequence: TGCGCCAGCAGCTTGGGAGGGACGGAGAACACTGAAGCTTTCTTT.